One sample yielded the 25 T cell receptor beta chains listed below, sequenced in a study of cytomegalovirus exposure and HLA in healthy donors. The PCR ran on 60 Vbeta and 13 Jbeta primers. The data were produced by immunoSEQ multiplex PCR, yet TCRdb's version contains in-frame clones alone and is incomplete. The data hold 100,000 to 150,000 clones, with roughly 80% observed a single time. What was sequenced was PBMCs. These receptors were obtained from a man between 60 and 75 years old in good health and CMV-seropositive.

The genes are TRBV5-4 and TRBJ2-1, with D maybe TRBD1 (6 bases). This CDR3 has 13 amino acids. The germline V gene encodes CDR1 SGHNT and CDR2 YYREEE (reference sequence). V lost 0 bases to trimming and J lost 9 bases, with 10 bases between them. CDR3 loop: CASSLDRVGEQFF. CDR3 nucleotide sequence: TGTGCCAGCAGCTTGGACAGGGTCGGTGAGCAGTTCTTC.

The chain links TRBV7-6 to TRBJ2-1, with D uncertain. The length of the CDR3 is 12 residues. Trimming stripped 2 bases from V and 5 bases from J, with 4 bases between. Per the germline V gene, CDR1 is SGHVS and CDR2 is FNYEAQ. CDR3 sequence: CASSLSHNEQFF. Written as DNA, the CDR3 is TGTGCCAGCAGCTTAAGCCACAATGAGCAGTTCTTC.

This chain uses TRBV9 with TRBJ2-7, with 7 bases aligning to TRBD1. Germline V gene lookup returns CDR1 SGDLS and CDR2 YYNGEE. The trim removed 0 bases at V and 3 bases at J, leaving 6 bases unmatched. The CDR3 length is 15 residues. The CDR3 here is CASSVAAGGVYEQYF. Here the CDR3 DNA reads TGTGCCAGCAGCGTAGCTGCAGGGGGTGTCTACGAGCAGTACTTC.

The chain recombines TRBV27 with TRBJ1-2; 7 nucleotides line up with TRBD1. The CDR3 contains 13 residues. Germline V gene lookup returns CDR1 MNHEY and CDR2 SMNVEV (reference sequence). Losses at the gene ends were 4 bases for V and 2 bases for J; bases not matched to a gene: 1. The CDR3 region has the DNA TGTGCCAGCAGTTCGACAGGGAACTATGGCTACACCTTC. Protein sequence: CASSSTGNYGYTF.

V is TRBV5-1 and J is TRBJ1-2, with D possibly being TRBD1 (6 bases). The CDR3 consists of 13 residues. CDR1 is SGHRS, CDR2 YFSETQ, per germline. Trimming took off 6 bases at V and 8 bases at J, with 17 bases between the two ends. CDR3 DNA sequence: TGCGCCAGCACCCTCCGGGGGGCTGAGGGCTACACCTTC. Protein sequence: CASTLRGAEGYTF.

The genes are TRBV7-8 and TRBJ2-3; tentative D call: TRBD2 (7 bases). V dropped 8 bases and J dropped 4 bases, with 10 bases sitting between them. The CDR3 is made up of 12 amino acids. Looked up from germline, CDR1 is SGHVS and CDR2 is FQNEAQ. The CDR3 loop is CASGGGPDTQYF. Written as DNA, the CDR3 is TGTGCCAGCGGGGGGGGCCCAGATACGCAGTATTTT.

As DNA, the CDR3 is TGTGCTAGTGGTTTCCTCTCCGGGACAGGGGCCTACGAGCAGTACTTC. Protein product: CASGFLSGTGAYEQYF. The rearrangement links TRBV12-5 to TRBJ2-7; TRBD1 aligns across 10 bases. CDR1 and CDR2 (germline): LGHNT, FRNRAP. J lost 2 bases, V lost 3 bases, and 7 bases had no gene match. This CDR3 contains 16 residues. Complete variable domain (other parts from reference TRBV12-5 and TRBJ2-7): DARVTQTPRHKVTEMGQEVTMRCQPILGHNTVFWYRQTMMQGLELLAYFRNRAPLDDSGMPKDRFSAEMPDATLATLKIQPSEPRDSAVYFCASGFLSGTGAYEQYFGPGTRLTVT.

The chain joins TRBV6-4 to TRBJ2-6; 7 bases fit TRBD1. The trim removed 4 bases at V and 0 bases at J, leaving 3 bases unmatched. The CDR3 has 16 amino acids. CDR1 MRHNA and CDR2 SNTAGT come from the germline V gene. CDR3 nucleotides: TGTGCCAGCAGTGCCGACAGGGCCTCTGGGGCCAACGTCCTGACTTTC. It is translated as CASSADRASGANVLTF.

V gene TRBV5-1 combines with J gene TRBJ2-7; a weak D match, TRBD1 (6 bases). Germline lookup yields CDR1 SGHRS and CDR2 YFSETQ. Trimming removed 5 bases from V and 2 bases from J, with 14 bases in between. The CDR3 length is 14 residues. This CDR3 is CASSSQGNPYEQYF. CDR3 nucleotide sequence: TGCGCCAGCAGTTCCCAGGGGAACCCCTACGAGCAGTACTTC.

The genes are TRBV6-1 and TRBJ1-1, with D possibly matching TRBD1 (6 bases). V shed 9 bases and J shed 10 bases, with 15 bases lying between them. The CDR3 has 11 residues. CDR1 and CDR2 (germline): MNHNS, SASEGT. In DNA form, the CDR3 reads TGTGCCAGTTCGGGGGGGGCAGGAGCTTTCTTT. Residues: CASSGGAGAFF.

V gene TRBV6-5 combines with J gene TRBJ2-7; 11 bases agree with TRBD2. Germline loops: CDR1 MNHEY, CDR2 SVGAGI. The CDR3 covers 13 residues. V gave up 10 bases and J gave up 7 bases; unmatched junction bases: 9. Here the CDR3 reads CATGTSGTWEQYF. CDR3 DNA: TGTGCCACTGGGACTAGCGGTACCTGGGAGCAGTACTTC.

This clone was recorded a few times. In nucleotides, the CDR3 is TGTGCCAGCAGCTCGGGACAGGGGTCAGATACGCAGTATTTT. Residues: CASSSGQGSDTQYF. The genes are TRBV7-3 and TRBJ2-3, with 10 positions matching TRBD1. The J segment lost 4 bases and the V segment lost 4 bases, leaving 2 bases of the junction unmatched. Germline values: CDR1 SGHTA, CDR2 FQGTGA. The CDR3 length is 14 residues.

The chain uses TRBV7-2 and TRBJ1-1; a possible D gene is TRBD1 (5 bases). The germline V gene encodes CDR1 SGHTA and CDR2 FQGNSA. This CDR3 spans 13 amino acids. Trimming pared 4 bases from V and 4 bases from J, leaving 10 bases between. CDR3 region: CASSWGGITEAFF. CDR3 DNA: TGTGCCAGCAGCTGGGGCGGGATCACTGAAGCTTTCTTT.

The J gene is TRBJ1-1, the V gene TRBV28; 7 nucleotides align to TRBD1. Germline loops: CDR1 MDHEN, CDR2 SYDVKM. CDR3 length: 14 amino acids. With 6 bases clipped from V and 3 bases from J, the junction kept 7 bases outside the gene matches. CDR3 sequence: CASSPGGRDTEAFF. Written as DNA, the CDR3 is TGTGCCAGCAGCCCAGGGGGACGGGACACTGAAGCTTTCTTT.

The CDR3 reads CASRPWGRETQYF. CDR3 in DNA: TGTGCCAGCAGGCCTTGGGGGAGGGAGACCCAGTACTTC. The rearrangement links TRBV6-6 to TRBJ2-5, with a tentative D call TRBD2 (6 bases). Germline values: CDR1 MNHNY, CDR2 SVGAGI (reference sequence). This CDR3 has 13 amino acids. V dropped 6 bases and J dropped 5 bases, with 13 bases sitting between them.

The chain is built from TRBV5-8 and TRBJ2-5, with D unclear. The end of the DNA fits TRBJ2-7 better, so the J call may be wrong. This CDR3 comprises 13 residues. Germline V gene lookup returns CDR1 SGHTS and CDR2 YDEGEE. CDR3 DNA: TGTGCCAGCAGCCTAACGTTCACCCACGAGCAGTACTTC. Amino acid sequence: CASSLTFTHEQYF.

The chain links TRBV5-5 to TRBJ2-7, with D tentatively TRBD2 (6 bases). The germline V gene encodes CDR1 SGHKS and CDR2 YYEKEE (reference sequence). This CDR3 comprises 16 residues. V was cut by 4 bases and J by 3 bases, with 20 bases left in between. This CDR3 reads CASSLSVGAGIYEQYF. The CDR3 DNA sequence: TGTGCCAGCAGCCTCTCTGTTGGGGCGGGGATCTACGAGCAGTACTTC.

V usage is TRBV29-1 and J usage is TRBJ2-2; D gene unclear. Germline CDR1 reads SQVTM; CDR2 reads ANQGSEA. With 0 bases removed from V and 4 bases from J, the gap between germline ends came to 12 bases. The CDR3 has 15 residues. CDR3 residues: CSVEESEFGTGELFF. The DNA of the CDR3 is TGCAGCGTTGAAGAGTCGGAGTTTGGCACCGGGGAGCTGTTTTTT.

The chain has TRBV25-1 and TRBJ2-2, with D tentatively TRBD1 (5 bases). Germline CDR1 and CDR2: MGHDK and SYGVNS. Trimming pared 5 bases from V and 4 bases from J, leaving 11 bases between. The CDR3 spans 14 residues. The CDR3 loop reads CASSQGALTGELFF. The CDR3 DNA reads TGTGCCAGCAGTCAAGGGGCCCTCACCGGGGAGCTGTTTTTT.

Here the CDR3 DNA reads TGTGCCTGGAGGCGACAGGGGGGGAATGGCTACACCTTC. Translating gives CAWRRQGGNGYTF. The chain recombines TRBV30 with TRBJ1-2, with TRBD1 matching 9 bases. CDR3 length equals 13 residues. Trimming at V came to 3 bases and at J to 6 bases, leaving 5 bases not matched to a gene. The germline V gene encodes CDR1 GTSNPN and CDR2 SVGIG (reference sequence).

The rearrangement links TRBV5-1 to TRBJ1-2; TRBD1 is a possible D gene (5 bases). This CDR3 has 16 residues. CDR1 and CDR2 (germline): SGHRS, YFSETQ. V dropped 6 bases and J dropped 0 bases, with 18 bases sitting between them. CDR3 coding DNA: TGCGCCAGCACCCTGGCAGGGTTCGGAGCTAACTATGGCTACACCTTC. It yields the protein CASTLAGFGANYGYTF. The full variable domain, rest sourced from reference TRBV5-1 and TRBJ1-2, is KAGVTQTPRYLIKTRGQQVTLSCSPISGHRSVSWYQQTPGQGLQFLFEYFSETQRNKGNFPGRFSGRQFSNSRSEMNVSTLELGDSALYLCASTLAGFGANYGYTFGSGTRLTVV.

The chain links TRBV30 to TRBJ2-7; the match to TRBD2 covers 14 bases. V lost 3 bases to trimming and J lost 2 bases; unmatched junction nucleotides: 6. Germline values: CDR1 GTSNPN, CDR2 SVGIG (reference sequence). The CDR3 is made up of 16 amino acids. CDR3 sequence: CAWSPGLAGEPYEQYF. For the CDR3, the DNA is TGTGCCTGGAGCCCGGGACTAGCGGGAGAGCCCTACGAGCAGTACTTC.

The CDR3 DNA is TGTGCCATCAGTGGGCTAGCGGGGGGGCAAGATACGCAGTATTTT. Translation: CAISGLAGGQDTQYF. The chain recombines TRBV10-3 with TRBJ2-3; 12 bases map to TRBD2. V was clipped by 4 bases and J by 5 bases; unmatched bases: 4. Germline V gives CDR1 ENHRY, CDR2 SYGVKD. The CDR3 runs 15 residues.

The table lists this clone with a count of one. The chain has TRBV9 and TRBJ1-4, with TRBD1 identical over 7 bases. Germline assignment: CDR1 SGDLS and CDR2 YYNGEE. The ends lost 2 bases at V and 0 bases at J; junction bases unmatched: 4. This CDR3 is built from 16 residues. The CDR3 protein is CASSVGQVPTNEKLFF. In nucleotides, the CDR3 is TGTGCCAGCAGCGTCGGACAGGTCCCAACTAATGAAAAACTGTTTTTT.

The chain combines TRBV28 with TRBJ1-5, with D tentatively TRBD1 (6 bases). CDR1 and CDR2 from the germline V gene are MDHEN and SYDVKM. This CDR3 is built from 16 residues. Trimming shortened V by 1 base and J by 1 base, and 11 bases separated the two germline ends. CDR3 amino acids: CASSLYWTESNQPQHF. As DNA, the CDR3 is TGTGCCAGCAGTTTATATTGGACAGAGAGCAATCAGCCCCAGCATTTT. Full variable domain (outside the CDR3, taken from reference TRBV28 and TRBJ1-5): DVKVTQSSRYLVKRTGEKVFLECVQDMDHENMFWYRQDPGLGLRLIYFSYDVKMKEKGDIPEGYSVSREKKERFSLILESASTNQTSMYLCASSLYWTESNQPQHFGDGTRLSIL.